This T cell receptor beta chain was documented in a study of T cell clonality in common variable immunodeficiency. This clone occurred a few times. Its target is not known. Some clones are missing from TCRdb's copy, which holds only in-frame ones; the method was immunoSEQ multiplex PCR. The sample offers roughly 14,000 clones and no singletons, the top ten holding roughly 8.1%. The study's findings and limits: Reportedly, TCR beta sequences from common variable immunodeficiency showed fewer deletions and N-nucleotide insertions.

The source material was peripheral blood mononuclear cells. The sequence was collected from a human donor with common variable immunodeficiency.

This CDR3 is CASSLRGGLGDEQYF. Incomplete CDR3 DNA: TGTGCCAGCAGCTTGAGGGGGGGCCTTGGCGACGAG. This chain links TRBV7-9 with TRBJ2-7, with D possibly being TRBD2 (7 bases). The CDR3 goes on 3 residues after the read ends, and that part is filled in from the germline J gene. With 3 bases removed from V and 5 bases from J, the gap between germline ends came to 17 bases. This CDR3 region has 15 residues. Germline loops: CDR1 SEHNR, CDR2 FQNEAQ (reference sequence).